Listed below are T cell receptor beta chains from one sample, sequenced in a study of HIV-infected patients and healthy controls. TCRdb called the 5' RACE reads again in MiXCR, with one record for every CDR3 protein. The data contain fewer than 20,000 distinct CDR3 sequences, about 9% of them singletons. Sequenced input: blood. The receptors were gathered from an adult in good health. Each CDR3 is given with its conserved first and last residue. D genes are given only for firm matches. Not every row has a clone size; where given, it reads once, few, many or a size class.

clone_size: many; v_call: TRBV5-1; j_call: TRBJ2-7; d_call: NA; cdr3_nt: TGCGCCAGCAGCTCGTTTGTAGGGCTCGAGCAGTACTTC; cdr3_aa: CASSSFVGLEQYF
clone_size: medium-sized; v_call: TRBV28; j_call: TRBJ2-5; d_call: TRBD2; cdr3_nt: TGTGCCAGCAGTACCCGGACTAGCGGGAGCCGAGAGACCCAGTACTTC; cdr3_aa: CASSTRTSGSRETQYF
clone_size: many; v_call: TRBV7-9; j_call: TRBJ2-3; d_call: NA; cdr3_nt: TGTGCCAGCAGTTCCGACAGGAAACCTACAGATACGCAGTATTTT; cdr3_aa: CASSSDRKPTDTQYF
clone_size: many; v_call: TRBV5-1; j_call: TRBJ2-3; d_call: NA; cdr3_nt: TGCGCCAGCAGCTTTAGCGAGAATACAGATACGCAGTATTTT; cdr3_aa: CASSFSENTDTQYF
clone_size: few; v_call: TRBV6-6; j_call: TRBJ1-4; d_call: NA; cdr3_nt: TGTGCCAGCAGTTACGGCAGCCTGTCGACTAATGAAAAACTGTTTTTT; cdr3_aa: CASSYGSLSTNEKLFF
clone_size: many; v_call: TRBV29-1; j_call: TRBJ2-6; d_call: TRBD1; cdr3_nt: TGCAGCGTCGGGACAGGGATGACTGGGGCCAACGTCCTGACTTTC; cdr3_aa: CSVGTGMTGANVLTF
clone_size: many; v_call: TRBV10-3; j_call: TRBJ2-7; d_call: NA; cdr3_nt: TGTGCCATCAGCGGAGGGAACTACGAGCAGTACTTC; cdr3_aa: CAISGGNYEQYF
clone_size: NA; v_call: TRBV7-9; j_call: TRBJ1-2; d_call: TRBD1; cdr3_nt: TGTGCCAGCAGCTTAGTTACCGGGACAGACTATGGCTACACCTTC; cdr3_aa: CASSLVTGTDYGYTF
clone_size: few; v_call: TRBV4-1; j_call: TRBJ2-7; d_call: NA; cdr3_nt: TGCGCCAGCAGCCACTTGTCGGGCGAGCAGTACTTC; cdr3_aa: CASSHLSGEQYF
clone_size: many; v_call: TRBV19; j_call: TRBJ2-1; d_call: TRBD2; cdr3_nt: TGTGCCAGTAGGGGCCCGGGACTAGCGGGGAGCTCCTACAATGAGCAGTTCTTC; cdr3_aa: CASRGPGLAGSSYNEQFF
clone_size: NA; v_call: TRBV19; j_call: TRBJ2-3; d_call: NA; cdr3_nt: TGTGCCAGTAGTATATCCACTGAAGATACGCAGTATTTT; cdr3_aa: CASSISTEDTQYF
clone_size: medium-sized; v_call: TRBV11-2; j_call: TRBJ1-6; d_call: NA; cdr3_nt: TGTGCCAGCAGCTTAGAATCCGGAGGCGTGGGAGCCCTCCACTTT; cdr3_aa: CASSLESGGVGALHF